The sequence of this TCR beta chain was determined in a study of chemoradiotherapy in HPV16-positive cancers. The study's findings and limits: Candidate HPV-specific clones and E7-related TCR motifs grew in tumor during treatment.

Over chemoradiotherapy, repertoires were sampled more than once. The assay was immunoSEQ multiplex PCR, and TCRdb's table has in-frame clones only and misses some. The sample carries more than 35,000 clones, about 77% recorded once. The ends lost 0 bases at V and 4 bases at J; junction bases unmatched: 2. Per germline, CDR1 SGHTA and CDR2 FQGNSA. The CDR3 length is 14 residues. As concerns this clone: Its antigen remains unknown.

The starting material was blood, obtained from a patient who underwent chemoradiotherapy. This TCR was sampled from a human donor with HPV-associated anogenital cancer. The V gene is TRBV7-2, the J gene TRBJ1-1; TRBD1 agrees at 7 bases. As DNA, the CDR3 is TGTGCCAGCAGCTTAGCCGGGACAGTCACTGAAGCTTTCTTT. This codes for CASSLAGTVTEAFF.